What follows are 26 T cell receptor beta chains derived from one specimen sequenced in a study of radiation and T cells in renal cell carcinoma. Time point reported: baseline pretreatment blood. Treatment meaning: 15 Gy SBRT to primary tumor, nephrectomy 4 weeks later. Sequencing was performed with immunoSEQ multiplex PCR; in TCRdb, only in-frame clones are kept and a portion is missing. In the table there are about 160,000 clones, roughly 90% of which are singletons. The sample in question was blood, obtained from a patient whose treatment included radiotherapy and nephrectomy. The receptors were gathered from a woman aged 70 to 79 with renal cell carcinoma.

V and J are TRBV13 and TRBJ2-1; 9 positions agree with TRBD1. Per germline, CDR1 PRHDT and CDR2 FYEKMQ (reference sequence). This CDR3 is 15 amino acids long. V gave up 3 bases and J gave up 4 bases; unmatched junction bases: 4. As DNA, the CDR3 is TGTGCCAGCAGCTTTACAGGGGGCCCATACAATGAGCAGTTCTTC. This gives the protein CASSFTGGPYNEQFF.

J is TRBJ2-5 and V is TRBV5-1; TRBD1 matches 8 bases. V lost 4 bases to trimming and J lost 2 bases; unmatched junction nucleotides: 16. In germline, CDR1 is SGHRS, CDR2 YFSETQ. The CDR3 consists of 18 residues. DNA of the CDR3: TGCGCCAGCAGCCCGAAGAGGACAGGGAGCTCGTTACAAGAGACCCAGTACTTC. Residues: CASSPKRTGSSLQETQYF.

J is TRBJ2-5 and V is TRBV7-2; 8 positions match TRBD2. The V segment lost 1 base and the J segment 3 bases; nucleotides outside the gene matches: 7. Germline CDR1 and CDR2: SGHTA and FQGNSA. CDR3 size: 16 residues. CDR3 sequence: CASSLGGAGAKETQYF. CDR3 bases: TGTGCCAGCAGCTTAGGGGGAGCGGGGGCTAAAGAGACCCAGTACTTC.

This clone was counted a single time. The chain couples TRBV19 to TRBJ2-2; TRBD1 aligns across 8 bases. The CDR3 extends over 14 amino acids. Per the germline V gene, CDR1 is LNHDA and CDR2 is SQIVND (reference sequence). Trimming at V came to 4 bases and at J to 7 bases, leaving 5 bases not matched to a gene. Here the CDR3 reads CASSTGTGDGELFF. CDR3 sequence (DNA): TGTGCCAGTAGTACCGGGACAGGCGACGGGGAGCTGTTTTTT.

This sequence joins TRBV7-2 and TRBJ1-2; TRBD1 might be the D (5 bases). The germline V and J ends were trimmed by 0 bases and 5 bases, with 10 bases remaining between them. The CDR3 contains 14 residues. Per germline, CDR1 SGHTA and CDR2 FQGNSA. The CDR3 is CASSLADKNYGYTF. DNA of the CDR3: TGTGCCAGCAGCTTAGCGGACAAGAATTATGGCTACACCTTC. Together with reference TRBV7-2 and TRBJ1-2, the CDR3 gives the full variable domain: GAGVSQSPSNKVTEKGKDVELRCDPISGHTALYWYRQSLGQGLEFLIYFQGNSAPDKSGLPSDRFSAERTGGSVSTLTIQRTQQEDSAVYLCASSLADKNYGYTFGSGTRLTVV.

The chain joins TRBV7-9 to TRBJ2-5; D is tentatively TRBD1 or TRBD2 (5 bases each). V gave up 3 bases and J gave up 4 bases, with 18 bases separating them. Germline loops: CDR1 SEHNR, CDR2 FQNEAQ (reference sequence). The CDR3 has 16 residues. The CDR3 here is CASSFPVTGPLETQYF. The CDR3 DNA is TGTGCCAGCAGCTTTCCTGTTACGGGGCCGTTAGAGACCCAGTACTTC.

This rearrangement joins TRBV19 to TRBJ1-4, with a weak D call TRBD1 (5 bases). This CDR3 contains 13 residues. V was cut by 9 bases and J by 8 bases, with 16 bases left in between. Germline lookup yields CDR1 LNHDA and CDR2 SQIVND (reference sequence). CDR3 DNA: TGTGCCAGAGAGGGACCGACGGAGGAAAAACTGTTTTTT. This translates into CAREGPTEEKLFF.

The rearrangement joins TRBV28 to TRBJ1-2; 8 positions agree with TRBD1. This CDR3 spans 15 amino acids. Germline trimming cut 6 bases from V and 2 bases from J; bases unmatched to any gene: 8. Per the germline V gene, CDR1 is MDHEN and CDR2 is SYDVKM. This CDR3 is CASRRQGKKNYGYTF. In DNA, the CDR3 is TGTGCCAGCAGGAGACAGGGGAAGAAGAACTATGGCTACACCTTC.

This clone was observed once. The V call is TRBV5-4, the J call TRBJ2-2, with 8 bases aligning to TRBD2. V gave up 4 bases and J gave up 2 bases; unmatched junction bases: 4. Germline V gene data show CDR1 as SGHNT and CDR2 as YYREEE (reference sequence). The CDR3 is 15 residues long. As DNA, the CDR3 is TGTGCCAGCAGCACTTGGACTAGCAACACCGGGGAGCTGTTTTTT. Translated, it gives CASSTWTSNTGELFF.

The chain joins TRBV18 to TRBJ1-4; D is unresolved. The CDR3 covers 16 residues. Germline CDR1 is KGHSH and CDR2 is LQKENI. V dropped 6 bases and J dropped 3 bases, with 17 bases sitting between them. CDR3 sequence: CASSFETPGSNEKLFF. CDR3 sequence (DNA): TGTGCCAGCTCCTTCGAAACCCCGGGATCTAATGAAAAACTGTTTTTT.

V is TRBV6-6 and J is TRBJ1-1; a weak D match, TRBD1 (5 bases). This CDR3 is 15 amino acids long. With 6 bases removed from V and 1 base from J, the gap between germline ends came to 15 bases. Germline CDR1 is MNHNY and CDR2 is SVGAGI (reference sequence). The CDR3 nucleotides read TGTGCCAGCAGCGAGACAGATCCAAAGAACACTGAAGCTTTCTTT. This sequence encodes CASSETDPKNTEAFF.

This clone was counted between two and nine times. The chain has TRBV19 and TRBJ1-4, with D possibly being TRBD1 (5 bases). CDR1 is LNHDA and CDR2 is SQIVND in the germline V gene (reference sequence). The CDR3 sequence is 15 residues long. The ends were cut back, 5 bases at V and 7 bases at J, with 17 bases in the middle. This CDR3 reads CASSSGPSFVEKLFF. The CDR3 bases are TGTGCCAGTAGTTCGGGACCGAGCTTTGTTGAAAAACTGTTTTTT.

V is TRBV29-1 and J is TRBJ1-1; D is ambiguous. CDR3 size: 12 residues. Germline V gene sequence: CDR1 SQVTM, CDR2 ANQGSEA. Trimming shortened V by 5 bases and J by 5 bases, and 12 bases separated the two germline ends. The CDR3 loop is CSVTAGWTEAFF. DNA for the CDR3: TGCAGCGTTACCGCTGGATGGACTGAAGCTTTCTTT.

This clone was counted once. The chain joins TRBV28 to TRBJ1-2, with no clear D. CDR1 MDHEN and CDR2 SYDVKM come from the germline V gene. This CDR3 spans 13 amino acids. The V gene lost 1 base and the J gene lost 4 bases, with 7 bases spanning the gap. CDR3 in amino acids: CASSLSAAYGYTF. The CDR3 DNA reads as TGTGCCAGCAGTTTATCGGCAGCCTATGGCTACACCTTC.

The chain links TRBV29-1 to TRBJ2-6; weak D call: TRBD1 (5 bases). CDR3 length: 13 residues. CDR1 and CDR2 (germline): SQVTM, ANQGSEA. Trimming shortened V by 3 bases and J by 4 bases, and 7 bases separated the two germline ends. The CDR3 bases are TGCAGCGTTGAGGGGCGGGGGGCCAACGTCCTGACTTTC. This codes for CSVEGRGANVLTF.

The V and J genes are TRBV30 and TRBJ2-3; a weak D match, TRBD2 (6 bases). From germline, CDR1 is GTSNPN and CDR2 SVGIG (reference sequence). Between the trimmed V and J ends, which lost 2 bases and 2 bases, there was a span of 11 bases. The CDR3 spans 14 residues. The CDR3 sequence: CAWSREDITDTQYF. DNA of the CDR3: TGTGCCTGGAGTAGGGAGGACATCACAGATACGCAGTATTTT.

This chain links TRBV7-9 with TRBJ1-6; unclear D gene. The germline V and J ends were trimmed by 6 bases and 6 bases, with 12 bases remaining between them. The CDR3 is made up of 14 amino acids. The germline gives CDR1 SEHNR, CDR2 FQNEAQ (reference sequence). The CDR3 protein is CASSTVGSNSPLHF. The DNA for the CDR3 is TGTGCCAGCAGTACGGTGGGGTCTAATTCACCCCTCCACTTT.

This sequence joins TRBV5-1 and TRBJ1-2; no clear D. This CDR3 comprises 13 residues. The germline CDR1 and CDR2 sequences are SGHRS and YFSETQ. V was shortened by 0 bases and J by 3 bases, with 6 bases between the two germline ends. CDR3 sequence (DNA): TGCGCCAGCAGCTTGGGGTCAGACTATGGCTACACCTTC. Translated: CASSLGSDYGYTF.

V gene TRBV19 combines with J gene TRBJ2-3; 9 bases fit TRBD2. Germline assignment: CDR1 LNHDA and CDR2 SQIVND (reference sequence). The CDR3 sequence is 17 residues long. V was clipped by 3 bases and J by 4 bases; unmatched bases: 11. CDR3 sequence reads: CASSIARGGVLADTQYF. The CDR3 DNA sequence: TGTGCCAGTAGTATCGCGCGGGGGGGCGTTCTGGCAGATACGCAGTATTTT.

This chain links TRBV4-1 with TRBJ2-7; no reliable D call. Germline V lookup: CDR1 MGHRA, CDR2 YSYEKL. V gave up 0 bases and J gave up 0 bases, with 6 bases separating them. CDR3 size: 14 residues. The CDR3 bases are TGCGCCAGCAGCCAAGAGTGGGGCTCCTACGAGCAGTACTTC. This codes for CASSQEWGSYEQYF.

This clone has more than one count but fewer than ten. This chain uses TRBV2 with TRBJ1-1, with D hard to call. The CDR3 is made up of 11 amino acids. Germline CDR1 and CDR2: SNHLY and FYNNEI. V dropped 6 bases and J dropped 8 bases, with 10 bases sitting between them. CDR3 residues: CASSLKLEAFF. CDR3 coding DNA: TGTGCCAGCAGCCTAAAGTTAGAAGCTTTCTTT.

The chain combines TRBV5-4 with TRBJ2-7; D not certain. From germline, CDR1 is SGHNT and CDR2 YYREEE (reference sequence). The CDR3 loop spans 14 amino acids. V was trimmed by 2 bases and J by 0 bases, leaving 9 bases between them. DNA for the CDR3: TGTGCCAGCAGCTTTAGTCCACGCTCCTACGAGCAGTACTTC. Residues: CASSFSPRSYEQYF.

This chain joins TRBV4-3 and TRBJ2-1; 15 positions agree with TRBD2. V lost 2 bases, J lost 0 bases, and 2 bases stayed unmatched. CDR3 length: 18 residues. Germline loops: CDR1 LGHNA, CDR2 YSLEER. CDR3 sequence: CASSQWTSGGGSYNEQFF. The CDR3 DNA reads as TGCGCCAGCAGCCAATGGACTAGCGGGGGGGGCTCCTACAATGAGCAGTTCTTC.

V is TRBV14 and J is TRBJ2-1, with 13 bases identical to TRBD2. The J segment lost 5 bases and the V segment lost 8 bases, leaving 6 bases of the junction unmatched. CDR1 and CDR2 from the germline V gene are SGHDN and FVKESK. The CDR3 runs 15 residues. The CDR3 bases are TGTGCCAGCGGTATCGGACTAGCGGGAGACAATGAGCAGTTCTTC. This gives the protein CASGIGLAGDNEQFF. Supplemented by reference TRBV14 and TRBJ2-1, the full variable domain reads EAGVTQFPSHSVIEKGQTVTLRCDPISGHDNLYWYRRVMGKEIKFLLHFVKESKQDESGMPNNRFLAERTGGTYSTLKVQPAELEDSGVYFCASGIGLAGDNEQFFGPGTRLTVL.

As DNA, the CDR3 is TGTGCCAGCTCACCGGGACAGGTCCTCTCTGGAAACACCATATATTTT. It translates to CASSPGQVLSGNTIYF. The V call is TRBV18, the J call TRBJ1-3; 8 bases agree with TRBD1. Germline-derived CDR1 and CDR2 are KGHSH and LQKENI. The CDR3 has 16 residues. With V trimmed by 3 bases and J by 0 bases, 4 bases remained unmatched.

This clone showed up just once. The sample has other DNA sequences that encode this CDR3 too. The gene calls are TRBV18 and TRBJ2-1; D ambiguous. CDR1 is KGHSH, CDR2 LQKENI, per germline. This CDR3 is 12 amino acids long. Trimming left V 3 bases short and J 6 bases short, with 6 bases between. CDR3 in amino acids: CASSPLGNEQFF. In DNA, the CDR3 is TGTGCCAGCTCACCTCTGGGCAATGAGCAGTTCTTC.